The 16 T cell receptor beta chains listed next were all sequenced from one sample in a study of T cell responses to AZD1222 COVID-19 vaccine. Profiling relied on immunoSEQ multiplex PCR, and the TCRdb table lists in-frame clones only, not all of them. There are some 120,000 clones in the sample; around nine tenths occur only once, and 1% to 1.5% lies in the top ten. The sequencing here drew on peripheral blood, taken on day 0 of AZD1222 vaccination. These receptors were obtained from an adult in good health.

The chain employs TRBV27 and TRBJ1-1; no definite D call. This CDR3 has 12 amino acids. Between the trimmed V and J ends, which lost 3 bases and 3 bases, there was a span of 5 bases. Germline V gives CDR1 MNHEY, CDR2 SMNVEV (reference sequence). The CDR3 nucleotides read TGTGCCAGCAGTTTCGGGGACACTGAAGCTTTCTTT. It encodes CASSFGDTEAFF.

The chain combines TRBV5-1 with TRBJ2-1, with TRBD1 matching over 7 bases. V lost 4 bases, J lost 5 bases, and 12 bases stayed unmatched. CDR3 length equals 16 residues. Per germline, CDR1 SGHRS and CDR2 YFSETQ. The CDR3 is CASSGRVGGRDNEQFF. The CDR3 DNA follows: TGCGCCAGCAGCGGACGAGTAGGGGGCCGGGACAATGAGCAGTTCTTC.

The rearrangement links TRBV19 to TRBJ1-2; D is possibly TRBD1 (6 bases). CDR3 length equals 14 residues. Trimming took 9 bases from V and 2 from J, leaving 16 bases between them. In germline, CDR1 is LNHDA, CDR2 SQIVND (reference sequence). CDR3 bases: TGTGCCAGCAAGAGATCCACAGGGAACTATGGCTACACCTTC. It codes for CASKRSTGNYGYTF.

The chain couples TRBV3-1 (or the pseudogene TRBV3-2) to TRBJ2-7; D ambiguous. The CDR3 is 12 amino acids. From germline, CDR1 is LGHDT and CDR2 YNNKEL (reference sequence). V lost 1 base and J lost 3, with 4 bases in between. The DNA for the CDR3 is TGTGCCAGCAGCCAAGCTCTCTACGAGCAGTACTTC. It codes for CASSQALYEQYF.

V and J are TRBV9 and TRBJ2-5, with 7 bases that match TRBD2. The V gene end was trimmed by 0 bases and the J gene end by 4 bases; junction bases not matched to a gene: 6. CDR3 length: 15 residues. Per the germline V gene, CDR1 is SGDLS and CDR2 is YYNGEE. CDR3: CASSVGGGRGETQYF. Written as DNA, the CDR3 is TGTGCCAGCAGCGTAGGTGGCGGGAGAGGAGAGACCCAGTACTTC.

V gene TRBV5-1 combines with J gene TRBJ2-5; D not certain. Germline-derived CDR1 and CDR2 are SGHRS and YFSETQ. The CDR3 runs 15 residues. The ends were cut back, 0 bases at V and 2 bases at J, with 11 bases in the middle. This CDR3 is CASSLGLSHQETQYF. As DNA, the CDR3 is TGCGCCAGCAGCTTGGGACTTAGCCATCAAGAGACCCAGTACTTC.

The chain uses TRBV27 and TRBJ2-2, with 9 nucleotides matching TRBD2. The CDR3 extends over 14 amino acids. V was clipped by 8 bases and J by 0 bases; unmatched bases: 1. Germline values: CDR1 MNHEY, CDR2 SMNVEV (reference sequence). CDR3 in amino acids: CASAGGTNTGELFF. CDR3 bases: TGTGCCAGCGCGGGGGGGACGAACACCGGGGAGCTGTTTTTT.

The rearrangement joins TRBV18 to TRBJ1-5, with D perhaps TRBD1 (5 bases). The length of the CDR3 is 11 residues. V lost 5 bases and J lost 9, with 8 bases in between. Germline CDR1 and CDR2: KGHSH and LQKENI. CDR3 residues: CASSERGPQHF. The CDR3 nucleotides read TGTGCCAGCTCAGAAAGGGGGCCCCAGCATTTT.

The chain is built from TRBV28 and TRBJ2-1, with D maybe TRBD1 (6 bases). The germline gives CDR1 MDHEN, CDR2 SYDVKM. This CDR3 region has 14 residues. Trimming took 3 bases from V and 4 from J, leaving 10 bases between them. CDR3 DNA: TGTGCCAGCAGTTTGTCAGGGGCGTACAATGAGCAGTTCTTC. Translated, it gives CASSLSGAYNEQFF.

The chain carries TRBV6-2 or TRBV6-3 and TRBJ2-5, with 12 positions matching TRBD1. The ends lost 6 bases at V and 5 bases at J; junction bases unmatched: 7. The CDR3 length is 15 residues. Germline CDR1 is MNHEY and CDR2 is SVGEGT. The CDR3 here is CASSRGQGARETQYF. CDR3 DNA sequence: TGTGCCAGCAGCCGGGGACAGGGGGCGAGGGAGACCCAGTACTTC.

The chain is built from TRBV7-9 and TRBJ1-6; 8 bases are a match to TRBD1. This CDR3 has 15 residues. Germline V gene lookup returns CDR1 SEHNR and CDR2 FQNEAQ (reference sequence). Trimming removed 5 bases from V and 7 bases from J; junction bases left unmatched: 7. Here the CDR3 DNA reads TGTGCCAGCAGCAAGGAAGACAGGGGAAATTCACCCCTCCACTTT. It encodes CASSKEDRGNSPLHF.

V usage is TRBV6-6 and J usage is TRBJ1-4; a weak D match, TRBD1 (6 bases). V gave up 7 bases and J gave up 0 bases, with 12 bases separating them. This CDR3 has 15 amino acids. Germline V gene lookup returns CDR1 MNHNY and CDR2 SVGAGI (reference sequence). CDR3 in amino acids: CASTGATATNEKLFF. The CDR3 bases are TGTGCCAGCACGGGGGCGACAGCAACTAATGAAAAACTGTTTTTT.

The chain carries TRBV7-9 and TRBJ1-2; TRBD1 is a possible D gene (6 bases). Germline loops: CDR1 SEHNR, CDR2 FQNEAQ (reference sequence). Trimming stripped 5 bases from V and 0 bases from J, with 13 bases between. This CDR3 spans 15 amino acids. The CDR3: CASSHRTAPNYGYTF. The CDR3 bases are TGTGCCAGCAGCCATCGGACAGCCCCTAACTATGGCTACACCTTC.

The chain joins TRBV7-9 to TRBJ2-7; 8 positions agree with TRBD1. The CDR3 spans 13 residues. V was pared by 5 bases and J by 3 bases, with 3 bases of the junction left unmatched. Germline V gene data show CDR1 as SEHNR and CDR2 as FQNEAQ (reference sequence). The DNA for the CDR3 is TGTGCCAGCAGCGCGACAGGGGACTACGAGCAGTACTTC. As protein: CASSATGDYEQYF.

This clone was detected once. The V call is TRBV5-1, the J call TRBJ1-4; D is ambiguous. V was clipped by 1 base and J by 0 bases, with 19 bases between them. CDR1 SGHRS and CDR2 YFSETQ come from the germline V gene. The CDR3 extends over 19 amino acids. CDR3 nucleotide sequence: TGCGCCAGCAGCTTGTATTGGGGATCCGGACCGGCAACTAATGAAAAACTGTTTTTT. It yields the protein CASSLYWGSGPATNEKLFF.

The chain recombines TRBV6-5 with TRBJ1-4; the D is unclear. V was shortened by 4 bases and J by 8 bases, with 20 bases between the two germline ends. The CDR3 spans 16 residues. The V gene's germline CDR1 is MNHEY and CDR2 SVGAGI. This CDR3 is CASSSGGKGLGEKLFF. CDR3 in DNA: TGTGCCAGCAGTTCGGGTGGCAAAGGTTTAGGCGAAAAACTGTTTTTT.